The text below deals with one T cell receptor beta chain. The target antigen is unknown. These data are taken from a study of shared clonotypes between healthy human individuals. On sorted subsets, replicate PCRs used approximately 200 ng DNA, or tens of thousands of T cell genomes. Original processing notes: Filtering of immunoSEQ junctional sequences could not match full-length read filtering. Only in-frame clones appear in the TCRdb table, and some are missing; sequencing was by immunoSEQ multiplex PCR. For V, J and clone size, that table is used; D and trimming come from the DNA. The sample shows 2 million to 2.5 million clones, 85% to 95% of them seen only once. Overall study findings and caveats: The study found lower generation probabilities in non-shared clonotypes than in those shared by all four donors.

This receptor was taken from a man aged 18 to 29 in good health. Some clones in this sample may be carry-over from other donors' samples. The sequenced material came from naive CD4+ T cells from PBMCs. The subset was: CD45RA+ positively selected.

CDR3 residues: CASSHIQGKGNQPQHF. The CDR3 coding sequence is TGTGCCAGCAGCCACATCCAGGGAAAGGGCAATCAGCCCCAGCATTTT. V gene TRBV5-6 combines with J gene TRBJ1-5; a possible D gene is TRBD1 (5 bases). This CDR3 is built from 16 residues. Germline lookup yields CDR1 SGHDT and CDR2 YYEEEE. Trimming took off 4 bases at V and 2 bases at J, with 16 bases between the two ends.